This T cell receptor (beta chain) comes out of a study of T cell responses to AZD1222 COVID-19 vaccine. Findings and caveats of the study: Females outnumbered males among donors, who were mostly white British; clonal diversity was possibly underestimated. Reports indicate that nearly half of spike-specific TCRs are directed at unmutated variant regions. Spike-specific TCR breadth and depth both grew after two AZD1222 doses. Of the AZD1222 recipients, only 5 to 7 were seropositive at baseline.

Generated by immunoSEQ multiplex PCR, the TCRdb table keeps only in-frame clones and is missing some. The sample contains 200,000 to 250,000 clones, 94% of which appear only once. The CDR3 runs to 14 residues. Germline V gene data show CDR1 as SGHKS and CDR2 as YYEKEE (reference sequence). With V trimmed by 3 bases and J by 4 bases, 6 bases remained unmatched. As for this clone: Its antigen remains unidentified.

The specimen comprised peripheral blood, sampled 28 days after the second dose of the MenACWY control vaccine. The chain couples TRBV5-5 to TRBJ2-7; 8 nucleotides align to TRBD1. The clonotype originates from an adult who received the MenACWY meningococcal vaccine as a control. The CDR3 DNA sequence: TGTGCCAGCAGCTACGGACAGGGACGGTACGAGCAGTACTTC. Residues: CASSYGQGRYEQYF.